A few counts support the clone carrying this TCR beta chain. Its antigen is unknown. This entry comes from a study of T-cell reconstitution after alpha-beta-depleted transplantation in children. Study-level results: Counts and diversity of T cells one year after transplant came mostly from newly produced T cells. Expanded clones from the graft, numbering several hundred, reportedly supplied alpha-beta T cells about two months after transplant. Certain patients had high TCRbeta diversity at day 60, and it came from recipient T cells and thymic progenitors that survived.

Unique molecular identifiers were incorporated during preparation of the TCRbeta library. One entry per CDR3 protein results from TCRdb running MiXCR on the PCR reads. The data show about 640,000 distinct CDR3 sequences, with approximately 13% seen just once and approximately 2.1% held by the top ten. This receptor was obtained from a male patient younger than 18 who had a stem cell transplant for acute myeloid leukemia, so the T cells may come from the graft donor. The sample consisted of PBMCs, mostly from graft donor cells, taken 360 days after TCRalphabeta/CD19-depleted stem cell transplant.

CDR3 loop: CSVGAAQETQYF. The CDR3 DNA reads TGCAGCGTGGGGGCCGCTCAAGAGACCCAGTACTTC. The chain couples TRBV29-1 to TRBJ2-5; the D gene is possibly TRBD1 (6 bases). CDR1 and CDR2 from the germline V gene are SQVTM and ANQGSEA. V was clipped by 6 bases and J by 2 bases, with 10 bases between them. The CDR3 is 12 residues long.